Listed below are T cell receptor beta chains from one sample, sequenced in a study of blood T cell repertoires in COVID-19. Profiling relied on immunoSEQ multiplex PCR, and the TCRdb table lists in-frame clones only, not all of them. The sample records around 26,000 clones, 92% being singletons. Sequenced: peripheral blood. These receptors all come from a human donor in a cohort sampled during active COVID-19. Both conserved end residues are part of each CDR3. D genes are given only for firm matches. Clone size is given for some rows only: seen once, a few or many times, or a class if the clone is expanded.

TRBV24-1,few,TRBJ2-5,TRBD1,TGTGCCACCAGTGATCTGGGACAGAACCAAGAGACCCAGTACTTC,CATSDLGQNQETQYF
TRBV5-1,NA,TRBJ2-3,TRBD2,TGCGCCAGCAGCCCCAGCGGGGGGGCAGTTGCAGATACGCAGTATTTT,CASSPSGGAVADTQYF
TRBV27,NA,TRBJ1-4,NA,TGTGCCAGCAGTTTGGTCCGGCAGGGGCGGACTAATGAAAAACTGTTTTTT,CASSLVRQGRTNEKLFF
TRBV5-1,NA,TRBJ1-2,NA,TGCGCCAGCAGCTTGGAAGTGAATTCAGGAGGCTACACCTTC,CASSLEVNSGGYTF
TRBV3-1/TRBV3-2,once,TRBJ2-1,TRBD2,TGTGCCAGCAGCCAAGATTGGATAGTGGGTACTAGCGGTTCCTACAATGAGCAGTTCTTC,CASSQDWIVGTSGSYNEQFF
TRBV4-1,NA,TRBJ2-7,TRBD1,TGCGCCAGCAGCCAAAGCGACAGGGCCCACGAGCAGTACTTC,CASSQSDRAHEQYF
TRBV7-3,NA,TRBJ1-3,TRBD1,TGTGCCAGCAGCCACGGACAGGGCCCTGGAAACACCATATATTTT,CASSHGQGPGNTIYF
TRBV3-1/TRBV3-2,NA,TRBJ2-3,TRBD2,TGTGCCAGCAGCCTCAGTCGGACTAGCGGTTACACAGATACGCAGTATTTT,CASSLSRTSGYTDTQYF
TRBV29-1,NA,TRBJ2-7,TRBD2,TGCAGCATGACGAAGGGGACTAGCGGGGGCGAGCAGTACTTC,CSMTKGTSGGEQYF
TRBV3-1/TRBV3-2,NA,TRBJ1-2,NA,TGTGCCAGCAGCCAAGAACGGGGGTCCGGCTACACCTTC,CASSQERGSGYTF
TRBV5-1,NA,TRBJ2-3,TRBD2,TGCGCCAGCAGCTCGGGGACTAGCGGGGGGAACACGCAGTATTTT,CASSSGTSGGNTQYF
TRBV2,NA,TRBJ2-1,NA,TGTGCCAGCATCCCCCAAGGGGGAAATGAGCAGTTCTTC,CASIPQGGNEQFF
TRBV11-2,once,TRBJ2-6,NA,TGTGCCAGCAGCTCTATACCGGGACTTATCTCTGGGGCCAACGTCCTGACTTTC,CASSSIPGLISGANVLTF
TRBV5-4,NA,TRBJ2-1,TRBD2,TGTGCCAGCAGCCGGACTAGCGGGCAAGGAAATGAGCAGTTCTTC,CASSRTSGQGNEQFF
TRBV7-3,once,TRBJ1-6,TRBD1,TGTGCCAGCAGCTTAACGTCTGCAGGGGGCATCGGCAATTCACCCCTCCACTTT,CASSLTSAGGIGNSPLHF
TRBV5-1,NA,TRBJ2-5,NA,TGCGCCAGCAGCTTTGGGACTGTCCAGGAGACCCAGTACTTC,CASSFGTVQETQYF
TRBV2,NA,TRBJ2-2,TRBD1,TGTGCCAGCAAAACAGGGGGTGGCACCGGGGAGCTGTTTTTT,CASKTGGGTGELFF
TRBV29-1,NA,TRBJ1-2,NA,TGCAGCGCGGGGGCGAGGTATGGCTACACCTTC,CSAGARYGYTF
TRBV7-2,NA,TRBJ2-7,NA,TGTGCCAGCAGCTTAGGACTCGGCGAGCAGTACTTC,CASSLGLGEQYF
TRBV10-3,NA,TRBJ2-5,NA,TGTGCCATCAGCCCAGACCAAGAGACCCAGTACTTC,CAISPDQETQYF
TRBV19,once,TRBJ2-3,TRBD1,TGTGCCAGTAGTATCGACAGGACAGGCGCAAATACGCAGTATTTT,CASSIDRTGANTQYF
TRBV2,NA,TRBJ1-2,TRBD1,TGTGCCACCGGGGACAGGGTTAACTATGGCTACACCTTC,CATGDRVNYGYTF
TRBV3-1/TRBV3-2,NA,TRBJ2-5,NA,TGTGCCAGCAGCCAAGTCCCGGGACTCAGGGAGACCCAGTACTTC,CASSQVPGLRETQYF
TRBV11-2,once,TRBJ2-1,TRBD2,TGTGCCAGCAGCTTGGGATTAGCGGGAGGTTCAGATGAGCAGTTCTTC,CASSLGLAGGSDEQFF
TRBV10-3,NA,TRBJ2-7,TRBD1,TGTGCCATCTCTGGGACAGGGGGCGACGAGCAGTACTTC,CAISGTGGDEQYF
TRBV5-4,NA,TRBJ1-2,TRBD1,TGTGCCAGCAGCTGGGGGGGACAGGGGAACTATGGCTACACCTTC,CASSWGGQGNYGYTF
TRBV12-3/TRBV12-4,NA,TRBJ1-2,NA,TGTGCCAGCAGCCTTACAGGCACCTATGGCTACACCTTC,CASSLTGTYGYTF
TRBV12-3/TRBV12-4,NA,TRBJ1-3,NA,TGTGCCAGCGGCCCAGTCGCCAACACCATATATTTT,CASGPVANTIYF
TRBV3-1/TRBV3-2,NA,TRBJ2-7,TRBD1,TGTGCCAGCAGCCAAGAGGGAACAGGGGACGAGCAGTACTTC,CASSQEGTGDEQYF
TRBV5-5,NA,TRBJ1-2,NA,TGTGCCAGCAGCTTGTTGCGGGTCGGGGAACGAGGCTACACCTTC,CASSLLRVGERGYTF
TRBV7-8,NA,TRBJ2-5,TRBD2,TGTGCCAGCAGCTCATCGCTAGCGGGAGAGACCCAGTACTTC,CASSSSLAGETQYF
TRBV7-8,NA,TRBJ1-6,NA,TGTGCCAGCAGCTACGGACAGCCCTATAATTCACCCCTCCACTTT,CASSYGQPYNSPLHF
TRBV7-2,NA,TRBJ2-7,NA,TGTGCCAGCAGCTCCGGGGGACAGACCTACGAAGGGAAGTACTTC,CASSSGGQTYEGKYF
TRBV5-4,NA,TRBJ1-2,TRBD1,TGTGCCAGCAGCTCCGGGACAGGGGACAGCTATGGCTACACCTTC,CASSSGTGDSYGYTF
TRBV4-1,NA,TRBJ1-3,NA,TGCGCCAGCAGCCGCCCCTCCGGGACTGTCAGTACTGGAAACACCATATATTTT,CASSRPSGTVSTGNTIYF
TRBV4-2,NA,TRBJ2-1,NA,TGTGCCAGCAGCCAGTGGAGCCAGCAGTTCTTC,CASSQWSQQFF
TRBV6-2/TRBV6-3,few,TRBJ1-1,NA,TGTGCCAGCAATTACAGAGGGAGCACTGAAGCTTTCTTT,CASNYRGSTEAFF
TRBV5-1,NA,TRBJ2-7,NA,TGCGCCAGCAGCTTGGACAGCGGTTACGAGCAGTACTTC,CASSLDSGYEQYF
TRBV4-2,NA,TRBJ2-3,TRBD2,TGTGCCAGCAGCCAAGATGCGGGGACTAGACCCACAGATACGCAGTATTTT,CASSQDAGTRPTDTQYF
TRBV21-1,NA,TRBJ2-3,NA,TGTGCCAACGGGGACCCCGAACGACTAGGAAGCGCAGATACGCAGTATTTT,CANGDPERLGSADTQYF